Listed below are T cell receptor beta chains from one sample, sequenced in a study of Graves' ophthalmopathy and Graves' hyperthyroidism. A single record per CDR3 protein comes from TCRdb applying MiXCR to the multiplex PCR reads. The profile shows under 350,000 distinct CDR3 sequences, roughly 16% of them singletons. Sample: peripheral blood. The receptor set was obtained from an adult man with Graves' ophthalmopathy. The CDR3 runs from the conserved cysteine through the conserved F or W. Clone size is not always given. Where it is, it says once, few, many or a class for expanded clones.

>TRBV6-2/TRBV6-3|many|12|TRBJ2-7
CASRIGEREQYF
>TRBV4-2|.|15|TRBJ2-7
CASSQVGQGTYEQYF
>TRBV11-2|many|15|TRBJ2-7
CASRSWTSGTYEQYF
>TRBV7-8|.|13|TRBJ1-5
CASSLGHAQPQHF
>TRBV27|many|14|TRBJ1-2
CASGRRDGNYGYTF
>TRBV6-2/TRBV6-3|.|14|TRBJ1-5
CASTRSNSNQPQHF
>TRBV29-1|.|14|TRBJ1-3
CSVATGGFGNTIYF
>TRBV20-1|.|12|TRBJ2-7
CSAREGLREQYF
>TRBV6-1|many|17|TRBJ2-7
CASSGAVETFFSYEQYF
>TRBV7-2|many|15|TRBJ2-5
CASSSGQVIPETQYF
>TRBV4-1|many|14|TRBJ1-2
CASSTYRGDYGYTF
>TRBV12-3/TRBV12-4|many|17|TRBJ1-3
CASSGGDLENSGNTIYF
>TRBV11-1|many|19|TRBJ1-3
CASSLISLSDRGRGNTIYF
>TRBV15|many|18|TRBJ1-1
CATSRGRPPLDRGTEAFF
>TRBV29-1|many|14|TRBJ2-7
CSVEGNRGSYEQYF
>TRBV11-2|once|16|TRBJ1-3
CASSFQTGGSGNTIYF
>TRBV14|many|15|TRBJ1-2
CASSQDVGVYYGYTF
>TRBV6-2/TRBV6-3|many|13|TRBJ2-2
CAAQGARTGELFF
>TRBV2|many|15|TRBJ2-5
CASRLAKRFGETQYF
>TRBV20-1|many|15|TRBJ1-1
CSARREWGENTEAFF